The 17 T cell receptor beta chains reported below all come from one sample, sequenced in a study of control samples from healthy donors and cancer patients. Only in-frame clones appear in the TCRdb table, and some are missing; sequencing was by immunoSEQ multiplex PCR. The sample includes about 140,000 clones, over 85% of them seen just once. Material for sequencing was blood. The receptor set was obtained from a man younger than 40 in good health.

The rearrangement links TRBV11-3 to TRBJ2-1, with a possible D match to TRBD1 (5 bases). CDR3 length: 14 amino acids. The ends were cut back, 7 bases at V and 0 bases at J, with 10 bases in the middle. CDR1 and CDR2 (germline): SGHNT, YENEEA. Here the CDR3 reads CASTEGDSYNEQFF. The CDR3 DNA reads TGTGCCAGCACCGAAGGGGACTCCTACAATGAGCAGTTCTTC.

The chain joins TRBV7-9 to TRBJ1-2, with D uncertain. Germline V lookup: CDR1 SEHNR, CDR2 FQNEAQ (reference sequence). The CDR3 totals 14 residues. Trimming took 7 bases from V and 6 from J, leaving 18 bases between them. CDR3 nucleotides: TGTGCCAGCACTACAGTATTAGGTAGCGATGGCTACACCTTC. The encoded protein is CASTTVLGSDGYTF. Combining the CDR3 with reference TRBV7-9 and TRBJ1-2 gives the whole variable domain DTGVSQNPRHKITKRGQNVTFRCDPISEHNRLYWYRQTLGQGPEFLTYFQNEAQLEKSRLLSDRFSAERPKGSFSTLEIQRTEQGDSAMYLCASTTVLGSDGYTFGSGTRLTVV.

V is TRBV6-9 and J is TRBJ1-6, with 10 bases lining up with TRBD1. V dropped 3 bases and J dropped 6; count of bases not matched to a gene: 8. CDR1 is MNHGY, CDR2 SVAAGI, per germline. The CDR3 is 17 residues long. In nucleotides, the CDR3 is TGTGCCAGCAGTTACCTCTTTAGGGACAGGGGTAATTCACCCCTCCACTTT. Protein: CASSYLFRDRGNSPLHF.

The gene calls are TRBV7-8 and TRBJ2-3; no clear D gene. Germline V gene lookup returns CDR1 SGHVS and CDR2 FQNEAQ. Trimming shortened V by 3 bases and J by 2 bases, and 6 bases separated the two germline ends. The CDR3 sequence is 13 residues long. The chain's CDR3 is CASSFTNTDTQYF. CDR3 nucleotides: TGTGCCAGCAGCTTCACGAACACAGATACGCAGTATTTT.

The chain has TRBV5-1 and TRBJ2-7; TRBD2 agrees at 7 bases. V lost 4 bases to trimming and J lost 0 bases; unmatched junction nucleotides: 1. The CDR3 has 13 amino acids. Germline values: CDR1 SGHRS, CDR2 YFSETQ. The CDR3: CASSLAASYEQYF. The CDR3 DNA reads TGCGCCAGCAGCCTAGCGGCCTCCTACGAGCAGTACTTC.

V usage is TRBV10-2 and J usage is TRBJ1-1; TRBD1 aligns across 8 bases. Losses at the gene ends were 3 bases for V and 6 bases for J; bases not matched to a gene: 9. Germline V gene sequence: CDR1 WSHSY, CDR2 SAAADI. This CDR3 is built from 15 residues. The CDR3 here is CASSEPRTGRAEAFF. The CDR3 region has the DNA TGCGCCAGCAGTGAACCCCGGACAGGGAGGGCTGAAGCTTTCTTT.

This rearrangement joins TRBV30 to TRBJ2-2; D is ambiguous. Germline V lookup: CDR1 GTSNPN, CDR2 SVGIG (reference sequence). CDR3 length equals 14 residues. V was cut by 0 bases and J by 1 base, with 6 bases left in between. CDR3: CAWSVAQNTGELFF. CDR3 nucleotides: TGTGCCTGGAGTGTAGCACAGAACACCGGGGAGCTGTTTTTT.

V usage is TRBV7-9 and J usage is TRBJ1-6; tentative D call: TRBD1 (6 bases). Germline lookup yields CDR1 SEHNR and CDR2 FQNEAQ (reference sequence). The CDR3 consists of 16 residues. Trimming cost V 5 bases and J 7 bases, with 18 bases left between them. The CDR3: CASSSNRAAPNSPLHF. CDR3 nucleotide sequence: TGTGCCAGCAGCAGCAACAGGGCAGCCCCCAATTCACCCCTCCACTTT.

The DNA for the CDR3 is TGTGCCAGCAGCGCACAGATCGGGAACACTGAAGCTTTCTTT. It codes for CASSAQIGNTEAFF. The chain uses TRBV9 and TRBJ1-1; no clear D. Germline V CDR1 and CDR2: SGDLS, YYNGEE. The CDR3 contains 14 residues. With 3 bases removed from V and 1 base from J, the gap between germline ends came to 10 bases.

The CDR3 here is CASSQVELLAAGDTQYF. The CDR3 region has the DNA TGTGCCAGCAGCCAAGTTGAGCTACTAGCCGCGGGAGATACGCAGTATTTT. The chain employs TRBV14 and TRBJ2-3, with D tentatively TRBD2 (6 bases). The V gene's germline CDR1 is SGHDN and CDR2 FVKESK. The V end was cut by 1 base, the J end by 5 bases, with 19 bases between. The CDR3 consists of 17 residues.

This clone occurred once. The V and J genes are TRBV7-2 and TRBJ1-1, with a possible D match to TRBD1 (5 bases). The CDR3 sequence is 16 residues long. V was pared by 4 bases and J by 1 base, with 16 bases between. Looked up from germline, CDR1 is SGHTA and CDR2 is FQGNSA. CDR3 region: CASSSQWDPKNTEAFF. The CDR3 DNA sequence: TGTGCCAGCAGCTCCCAGTGGGACCCTAAGAACACTGAAGCTTTCTTT.

The gene calls are TRBV7-2 and TRBJ2-3; D is perhaps TRBD2 (6 bases). Trimming removed 2 bases from V and 2 bases from J, with 11 bases in between. The germline V gene has CDR1 SGHTA and CDR2 FQGNSA. The CDR3 runs to 15 residues. CDR3 coding DNA: TGTGCCAGCAGCTTAAGGGGCGGGATCACAGATACGCAGTATTTT. This gives the protein CASSLRGGITDTQYF. The full variable domain, its missing parts supplied by reference TRBV7-2 and TRBJ2-3, is GAGVSQSPSNKVTEKGKDVELRCDPISGHTALYWYRQSLGQGLEFLIYFQGNSAPDKSGLPSDRFSAERTGGSVSTLTIQRTQQEDSAVYLCASSLRGGITDTQYFGPGTRLTVL.

The chain uses TRBV7-3 and TRBJ2-1, with 9 bases fitting TRBD1. CDR3 length: 17 amino acids. Germline V gene sequence: CDR1 SGHTA, CDR2 FQGTGA. Trimming removed 2 bases from V and 7 bases from J; junction bases left unmatched: 12. DNA of the CDR3: TGTGCCAGCAGCTTAGTCGGCGCCGGGACAGGGCCAAATGAGCAGTTCTTC. It yields the protein CASSLVGAGTGPNEQFF.

This chain uses TRBV4-2 with TRBJ2-7; 9 bases are shared with TRBD1. CDR3 length: 15 residues. V dropped 3 bases and J dropped 5; count of bases not matched to a gene: 8. The V gene's germline CDR1 is LGHNA and CDR2 YNFKEQ. The CDR3 DNA sequence: TGTGCCAGCAGCCACCCTGGGACAGGGAAAAACGAGCAGTACTTC. Protein sequence: CASSHPGTGKNEQYF.

J is TRBJ2-7 and V is TRBV3-1 (or the pseudogene TRBV3-2); no clear D gene. CDR1 and CDR2 from the germline V gene are LGHDT and YNNKEL (reference sequence). This CDR3 has 14 residues. The ends were cut back, 1 base at V and 3 bases at J, with 10 bases in the middle. The CDR3 bases are TGTGCCAGCAGCCAAGGCGCCCTCTACTACGAGCAGTACTTC. Translation: CASSQGALYYEQYF.

V gene TRBV9 combines with J gene TRBJ1-2; 8 bases line up with TRBD1. J lost 6 bases, V lost 3 bases, and 13 bases had no gene match. This CDR3 region has 16 residues. Germline V gives CDR1 SGDLS, CDR2 YYNGEE. This CDR3 is CASSAIRSGTGDGYTF. CDR3 DNA: TGTGCCAGCAGCGCGATTAGATCCGGGACAGGAGATGGCTACACCTTC.

The V call is TRBV13, the J call TRBJ2-1; 8 nucleotides match TRBD1. Germline V gene sequence: CDR1 PRHDT, CDR2 FYEKMQ (reference sequence). Trimming took 3 bases from V and 7 from J; bases not matched to a gene: 8. The length of the CDR3 is 15 residues. CDR3 in DNA: TGTGCCAGCAGCTTCGACAGGGGCTTTAGAAATGAGCAGTTCTTC. Translated: CASSFDRGFRNEQFF.